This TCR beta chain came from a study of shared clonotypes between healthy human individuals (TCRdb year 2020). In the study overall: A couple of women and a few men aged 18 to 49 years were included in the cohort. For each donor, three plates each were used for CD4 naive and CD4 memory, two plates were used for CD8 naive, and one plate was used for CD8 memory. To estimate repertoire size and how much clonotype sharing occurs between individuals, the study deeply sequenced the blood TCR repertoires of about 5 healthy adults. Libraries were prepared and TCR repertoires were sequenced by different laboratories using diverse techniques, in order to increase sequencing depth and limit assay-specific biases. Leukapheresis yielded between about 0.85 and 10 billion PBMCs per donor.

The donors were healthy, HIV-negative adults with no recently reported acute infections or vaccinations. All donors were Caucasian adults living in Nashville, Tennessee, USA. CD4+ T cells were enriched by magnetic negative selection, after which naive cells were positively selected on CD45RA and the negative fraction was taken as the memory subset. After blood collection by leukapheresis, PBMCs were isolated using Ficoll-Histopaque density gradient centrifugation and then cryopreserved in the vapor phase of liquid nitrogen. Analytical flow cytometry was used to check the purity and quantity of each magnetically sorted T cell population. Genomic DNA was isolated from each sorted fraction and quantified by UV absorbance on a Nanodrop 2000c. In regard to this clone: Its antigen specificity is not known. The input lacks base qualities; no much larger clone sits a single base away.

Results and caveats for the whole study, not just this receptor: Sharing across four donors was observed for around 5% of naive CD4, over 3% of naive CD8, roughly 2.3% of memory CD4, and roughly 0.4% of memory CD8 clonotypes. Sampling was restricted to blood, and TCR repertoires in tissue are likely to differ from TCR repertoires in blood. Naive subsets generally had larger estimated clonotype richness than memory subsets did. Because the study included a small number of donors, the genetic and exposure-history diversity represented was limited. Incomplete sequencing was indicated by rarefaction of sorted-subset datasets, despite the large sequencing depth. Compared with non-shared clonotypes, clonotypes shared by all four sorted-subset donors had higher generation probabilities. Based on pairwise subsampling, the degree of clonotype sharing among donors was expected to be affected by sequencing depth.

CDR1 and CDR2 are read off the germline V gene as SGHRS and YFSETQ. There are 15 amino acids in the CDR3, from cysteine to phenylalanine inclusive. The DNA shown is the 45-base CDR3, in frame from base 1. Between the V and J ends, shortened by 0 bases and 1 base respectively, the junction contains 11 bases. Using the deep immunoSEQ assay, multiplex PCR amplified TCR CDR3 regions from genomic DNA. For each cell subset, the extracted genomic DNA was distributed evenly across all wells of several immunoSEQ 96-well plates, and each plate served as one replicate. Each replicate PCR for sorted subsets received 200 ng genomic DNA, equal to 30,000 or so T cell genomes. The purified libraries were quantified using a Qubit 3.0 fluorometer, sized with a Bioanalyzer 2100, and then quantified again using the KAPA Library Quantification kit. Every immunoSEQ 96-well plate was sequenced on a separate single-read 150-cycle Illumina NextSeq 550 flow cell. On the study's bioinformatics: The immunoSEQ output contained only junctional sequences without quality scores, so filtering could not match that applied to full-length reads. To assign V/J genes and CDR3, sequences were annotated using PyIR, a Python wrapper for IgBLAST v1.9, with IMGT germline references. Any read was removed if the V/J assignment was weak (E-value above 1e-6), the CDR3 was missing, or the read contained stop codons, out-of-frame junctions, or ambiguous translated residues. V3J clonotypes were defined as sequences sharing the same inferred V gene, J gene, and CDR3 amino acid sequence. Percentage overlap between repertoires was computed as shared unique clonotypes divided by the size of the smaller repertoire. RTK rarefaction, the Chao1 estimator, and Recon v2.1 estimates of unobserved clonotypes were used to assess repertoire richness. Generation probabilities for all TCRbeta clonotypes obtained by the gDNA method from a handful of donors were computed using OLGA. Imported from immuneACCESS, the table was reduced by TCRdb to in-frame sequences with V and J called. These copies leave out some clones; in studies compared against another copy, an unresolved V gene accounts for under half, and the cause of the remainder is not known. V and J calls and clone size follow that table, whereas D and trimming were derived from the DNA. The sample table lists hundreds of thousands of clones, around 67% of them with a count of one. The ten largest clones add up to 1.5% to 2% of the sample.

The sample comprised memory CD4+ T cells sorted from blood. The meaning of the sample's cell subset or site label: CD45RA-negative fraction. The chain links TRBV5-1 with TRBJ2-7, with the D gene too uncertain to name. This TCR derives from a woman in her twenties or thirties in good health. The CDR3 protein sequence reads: CASSLVRTPSYEQYF. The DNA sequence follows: TGCGCCAGCAGCTTGGTGAGGACGCCGTCCTACGAGCAGTACTTC.